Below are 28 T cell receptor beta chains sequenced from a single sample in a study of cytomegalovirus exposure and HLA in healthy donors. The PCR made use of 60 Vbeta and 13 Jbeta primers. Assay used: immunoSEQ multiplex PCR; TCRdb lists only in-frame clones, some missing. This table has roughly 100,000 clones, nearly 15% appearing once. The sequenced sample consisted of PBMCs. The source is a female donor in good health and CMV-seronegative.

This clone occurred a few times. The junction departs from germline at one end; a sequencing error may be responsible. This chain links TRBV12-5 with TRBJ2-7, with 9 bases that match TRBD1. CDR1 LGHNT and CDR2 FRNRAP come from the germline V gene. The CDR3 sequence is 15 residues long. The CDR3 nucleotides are TGTGCTAGTGGCTTGGGGGACAGGGACCTTTGGGAGCAGTACTTC. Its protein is CASGLGDRDLWEQYF. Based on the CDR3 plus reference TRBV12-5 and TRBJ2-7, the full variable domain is DARVTQTPRHKVTEMGQEVTMRCQPILGHNTVFWYRQTMMQGLELLAYFRNRAPLDDSGMPKDRFSAEMPDATLATLKIQPSEPRDSAVYFCASGLGDRDLWEQYFGPGTRLTVT.

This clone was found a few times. The CDR3 DNA reads TGTGCCAGCAGTGAATTTCGACTAGCGGGGACGAACACCGGGGAGCTGTTTTTT. Protein sequence: CASSEFRLAGTNTGELFF. V and J are TRBV25-1 and TRBJ2-2, with 11 bases identical to TRBD2. V shed 1 base, J shed 0 bases, and the junction held 4 bases outside the gene matches. Germline CDR1 and CDR2: MGHDK and SYGVNS. The CDR3 has 18 residues.

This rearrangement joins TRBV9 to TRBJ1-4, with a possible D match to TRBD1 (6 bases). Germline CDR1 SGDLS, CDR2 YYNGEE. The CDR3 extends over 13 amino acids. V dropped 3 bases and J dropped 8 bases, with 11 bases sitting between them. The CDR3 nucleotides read TGTGCCAGCAGCGAAGGGGGTATGGAAAAACTGTTTTTT. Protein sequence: CASSEGGMEKLFF.

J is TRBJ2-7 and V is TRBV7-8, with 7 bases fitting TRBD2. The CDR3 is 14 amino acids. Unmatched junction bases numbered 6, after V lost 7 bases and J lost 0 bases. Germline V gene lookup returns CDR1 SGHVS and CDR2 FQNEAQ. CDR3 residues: CASNLIAGSYEQYF. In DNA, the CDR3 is TGTGCCAGCAACCTAATAGCGGGCTCCTACGAGCAGTACTTC.

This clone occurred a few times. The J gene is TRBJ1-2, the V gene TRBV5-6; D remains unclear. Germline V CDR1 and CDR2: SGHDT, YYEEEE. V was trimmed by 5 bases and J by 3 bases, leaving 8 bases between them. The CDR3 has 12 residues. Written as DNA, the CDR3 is TGTGCCAGCAGAAAGGAGCACTATGGCTACACCTTC. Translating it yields CASRKEHYGYTF.

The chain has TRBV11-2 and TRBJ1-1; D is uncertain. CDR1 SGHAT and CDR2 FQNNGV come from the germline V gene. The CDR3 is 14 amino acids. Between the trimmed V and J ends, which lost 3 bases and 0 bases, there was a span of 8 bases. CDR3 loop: CASSFGGMNTEAFF. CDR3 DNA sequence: TGTGCCAGCAGCTTTGGCGGGATGAACACTGAAGCTTTCTTT.

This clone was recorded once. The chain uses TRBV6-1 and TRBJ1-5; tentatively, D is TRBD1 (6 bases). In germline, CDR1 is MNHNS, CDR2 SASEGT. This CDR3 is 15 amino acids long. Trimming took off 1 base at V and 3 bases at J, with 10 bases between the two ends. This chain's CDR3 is CASSEGNRANQPQHF. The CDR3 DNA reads TGTGCCAGCAGTGAAGGAAACAGGGCCAATCAGCCCCAGCATTTT.

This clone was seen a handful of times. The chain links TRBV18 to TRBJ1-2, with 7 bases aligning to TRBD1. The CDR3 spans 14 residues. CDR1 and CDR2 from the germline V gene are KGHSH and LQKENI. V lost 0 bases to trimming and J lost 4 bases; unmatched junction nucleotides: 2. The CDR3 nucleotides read TGTGCCAGCTCACCACCCCGGGACAGCTATGGCTACACCTTC. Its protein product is CASSPPRDSYGYTF.

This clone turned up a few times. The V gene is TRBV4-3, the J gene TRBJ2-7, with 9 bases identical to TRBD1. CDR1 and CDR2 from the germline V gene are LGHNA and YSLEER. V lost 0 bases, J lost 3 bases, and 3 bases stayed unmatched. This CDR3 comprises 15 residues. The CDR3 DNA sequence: TGCGCCAGCAGCCAAGAAGTGACAGGGGGCTACGAGCAGTACTTC. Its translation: CASSQEVTGGYEQYF.

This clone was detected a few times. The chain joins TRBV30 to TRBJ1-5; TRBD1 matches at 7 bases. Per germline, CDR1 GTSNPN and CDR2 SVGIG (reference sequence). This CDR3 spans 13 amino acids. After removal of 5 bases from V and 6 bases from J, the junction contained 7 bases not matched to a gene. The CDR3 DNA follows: TGTGCCTGGGCTCCCACAGGGGTTCAGCCCCAGCATTTT. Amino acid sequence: CAWAPTGVQPQHF.

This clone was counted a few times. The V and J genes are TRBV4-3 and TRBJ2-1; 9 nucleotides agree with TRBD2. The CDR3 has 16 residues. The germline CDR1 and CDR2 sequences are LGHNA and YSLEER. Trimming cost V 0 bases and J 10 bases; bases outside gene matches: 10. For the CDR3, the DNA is TGCGCCAGCAGCCAAGAGAGGGCGGGGGGGCGGTTGGAGCAGTTCTTC. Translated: CASSQERAGGRLEQFF.

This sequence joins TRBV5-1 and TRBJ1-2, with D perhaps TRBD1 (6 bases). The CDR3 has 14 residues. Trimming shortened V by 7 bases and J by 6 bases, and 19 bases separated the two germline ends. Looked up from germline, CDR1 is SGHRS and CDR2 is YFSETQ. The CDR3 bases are TGCGCCAGCGCCACAGGGAGAGGGTGGGATGGCTACACCTTC. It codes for CASATGRGWDGYTF.

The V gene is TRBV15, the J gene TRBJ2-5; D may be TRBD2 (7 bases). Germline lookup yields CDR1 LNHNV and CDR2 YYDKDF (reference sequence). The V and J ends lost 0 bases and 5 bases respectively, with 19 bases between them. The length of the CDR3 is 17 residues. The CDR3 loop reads CATSREGGGSAEETQYF. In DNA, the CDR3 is TGTGCCACCAGCAGAGAGGGGGGCGGGAGCGCGGAGGAGACCCAGTACTTC.

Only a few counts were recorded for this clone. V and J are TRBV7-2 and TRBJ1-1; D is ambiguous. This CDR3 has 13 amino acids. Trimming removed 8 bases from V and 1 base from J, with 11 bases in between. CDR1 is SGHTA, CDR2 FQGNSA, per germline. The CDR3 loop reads CASANRRNTEAFF. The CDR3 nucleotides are TGTGCCAGCGCGAACAGACGGAACACTGAAGCTTTCTTT.

In nucleotides, the CDR3 is TGTGCCAGCAGTGAATGGGACACGGGGGCCAACGTCCTGACTTTC. Translation gives CASSEWDTGANVLTF. The chain is built from TRBV6-1 and TRBJ2-6, with D maybe TRBD1 (6 bases). Trimming left V 2 bases short and J 4 bases short, with 9 bases between. CDR3 length: 15 residues. Germline V gene data show CDR1 as MNHNS and CDR2 as SASEGT.

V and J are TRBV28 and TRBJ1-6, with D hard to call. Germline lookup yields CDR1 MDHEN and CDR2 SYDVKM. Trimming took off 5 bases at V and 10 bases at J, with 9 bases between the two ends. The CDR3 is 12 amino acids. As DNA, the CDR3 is TGTGCCAGCAGTGTGGAGGCCTCACCCCTCCACTTT. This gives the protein CASSVEASPLHF.

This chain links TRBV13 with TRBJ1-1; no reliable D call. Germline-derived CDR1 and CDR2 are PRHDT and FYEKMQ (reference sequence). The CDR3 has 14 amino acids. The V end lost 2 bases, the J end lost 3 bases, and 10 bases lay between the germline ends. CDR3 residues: CASSLRGSDTEAFF. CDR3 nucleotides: TGTGCCAGCAGCTTACGCGGCAGCGACACTGAAGCTTTCTTT.

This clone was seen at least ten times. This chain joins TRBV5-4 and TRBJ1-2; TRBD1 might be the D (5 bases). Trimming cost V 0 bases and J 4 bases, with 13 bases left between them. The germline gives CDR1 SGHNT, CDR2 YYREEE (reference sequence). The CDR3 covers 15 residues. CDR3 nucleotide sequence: TGTGCCAGCAGCTTGGCCGACAGTCCGTTCTATGGCTACACCTTC. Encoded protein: CASSLADSPFYGYTF.

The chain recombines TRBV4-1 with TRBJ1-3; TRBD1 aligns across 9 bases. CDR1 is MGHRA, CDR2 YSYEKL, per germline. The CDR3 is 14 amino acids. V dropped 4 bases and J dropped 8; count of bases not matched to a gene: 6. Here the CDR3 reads CASSLGQGQHTIYF. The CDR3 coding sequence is TGCGCCAGCAGCCTGGGACAGGGACAACACACCATATATTTT.

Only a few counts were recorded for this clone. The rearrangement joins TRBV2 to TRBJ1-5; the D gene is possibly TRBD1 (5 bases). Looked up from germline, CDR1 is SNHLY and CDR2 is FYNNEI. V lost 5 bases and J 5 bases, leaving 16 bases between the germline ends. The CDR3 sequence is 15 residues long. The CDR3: CASSPPGGEDQPQHF. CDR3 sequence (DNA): TGTGCCAGCAGTCCCCCGGGGGGGGAGGATCAGCCCCAGCATTTT.

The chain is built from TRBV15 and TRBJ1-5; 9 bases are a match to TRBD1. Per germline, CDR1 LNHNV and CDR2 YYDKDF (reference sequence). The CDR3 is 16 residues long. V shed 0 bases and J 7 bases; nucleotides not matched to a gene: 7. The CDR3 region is CATSRDAGQGHQPQHF. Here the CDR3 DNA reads TGTGCCACCAGCAGAGATGCGGGACAGGGCCACCAGCCCCAGCATTTT.

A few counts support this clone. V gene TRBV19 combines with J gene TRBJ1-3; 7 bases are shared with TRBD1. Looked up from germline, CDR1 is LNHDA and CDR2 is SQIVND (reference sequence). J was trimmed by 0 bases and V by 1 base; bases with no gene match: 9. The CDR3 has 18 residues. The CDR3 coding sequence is TGTGCCAGTAGTATAGCACCGGGACAGCTAAGCTCTGGAAACACCATATATTTT. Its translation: CASSIAPGQLSSGNTIYF. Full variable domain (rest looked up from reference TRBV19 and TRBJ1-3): DGGITQSPKYLFRKEGQNVTLSCEQNLNHDAMYWYRQDPGQGLRLIYYSQIVNDFQKGDIAEGYSVSREKKESFPLTVTSAQKNPTAFYLCASSIAPGQLSSGNTIYFGEGSWLTVV.

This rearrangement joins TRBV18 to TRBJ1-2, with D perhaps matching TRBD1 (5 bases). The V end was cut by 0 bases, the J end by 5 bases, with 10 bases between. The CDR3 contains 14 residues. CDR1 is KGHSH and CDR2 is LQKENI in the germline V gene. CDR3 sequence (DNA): TGTGCCAGCTCACCACCGCAAGGGGAATATGGCTACACCTTC. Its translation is CASSPPQGEYGYTF. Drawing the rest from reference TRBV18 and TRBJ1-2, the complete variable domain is NAGVMQNPRHLVRRRGQEARLRCSPMKGHSHVYWYRQLPEEGLKFMVYLQKENIIDESGMPKERFSAEFPKEGPSILRIQQVVRGDSAAYFCASSPPQGEYGYTFGSGTRLTVV.

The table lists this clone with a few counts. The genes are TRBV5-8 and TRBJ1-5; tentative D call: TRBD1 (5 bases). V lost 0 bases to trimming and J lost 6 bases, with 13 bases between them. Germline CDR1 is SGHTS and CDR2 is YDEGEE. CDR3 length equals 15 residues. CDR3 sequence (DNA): TGTGCCAGCAGCTTGGCCGGGGGTTCGGGTCAGCCCCAGCATTTT. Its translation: CASSLAGGSGQPQHF. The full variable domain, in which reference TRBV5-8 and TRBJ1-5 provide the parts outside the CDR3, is EAGVTQSPTHLIKTRGQQATLRCSPISGHTSVYWYQQALGLGLQFLLWYDEGEERNRGNFPPRFSGRQFPNYSSELNVNALELEDSALYLCASSLAGGSGQPQHFGDGTRLSIL.

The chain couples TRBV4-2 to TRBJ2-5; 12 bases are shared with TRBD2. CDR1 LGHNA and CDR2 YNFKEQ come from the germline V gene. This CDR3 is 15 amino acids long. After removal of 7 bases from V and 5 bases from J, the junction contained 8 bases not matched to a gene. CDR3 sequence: CASTSTSGRFETQYF. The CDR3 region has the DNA TGTGCCAGCACCTCAACTAGCGGGAGGTTCGAGACCCAGTACTTC.

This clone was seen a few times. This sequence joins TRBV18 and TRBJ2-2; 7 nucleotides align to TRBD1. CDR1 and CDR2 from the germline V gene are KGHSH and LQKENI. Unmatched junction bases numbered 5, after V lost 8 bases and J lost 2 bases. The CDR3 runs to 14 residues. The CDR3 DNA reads TGTGCCAGCGCCGGGACAGCAAACACCGGGGAGCTGTTTTTT. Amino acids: CASAGTANTGELFF.

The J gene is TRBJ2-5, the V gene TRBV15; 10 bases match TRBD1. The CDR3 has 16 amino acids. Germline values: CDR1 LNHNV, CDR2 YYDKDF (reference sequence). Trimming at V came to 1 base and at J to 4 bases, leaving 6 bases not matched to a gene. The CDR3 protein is CATSRGGQGVRETQYF. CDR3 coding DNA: TGTGCCACCAGCAGAGGAGGACAGGGGGTCCGAGAGACCCAGTACTTC.

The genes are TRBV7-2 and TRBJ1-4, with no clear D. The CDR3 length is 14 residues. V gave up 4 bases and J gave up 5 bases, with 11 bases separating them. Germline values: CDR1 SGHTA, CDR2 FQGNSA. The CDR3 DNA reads TGTGCCAGCAGCTGGCGGGCGGAAAATGAAAAACTGTTTTTT. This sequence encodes CASSWRAENEKLFF.